The 27 T cell receptor beta chains in this list originate from one sample, sequenced in a study of cytomegalovirus exposure and HLA in healthy donors. TCRdb's copy holds only in-frame clones and misses some; the assay was immunoSEQ multiplex PCR. The sample contains some 150,000 clones, more than 75% of which appear only once. Sequencing input: PBMCs. These receptors all stem from a man younger than 35 in good health and CMV-seropositive.

J is TRBJ2-7 and V is TRBV27; 12 bases are shared with TRBD1. The CDR3 loop spans 15 amino acids. Germline lookup yields CDR1 MNHEY and CDR2 SMNVEV (reference sequence). Losses at the gene ends were 4 bases for V and 6 bases for J; bases not matched to a gene: 7. The chain's CDR3 is CASSSLGTGGGEQYF. The CDR3 region has the DNA TGTGCCAGCAGTTCCCTCGGGACAGGGGGCGGCGAGCAGTACTTC.

The chain links TRBV10-3 to TRBJ1-2, with D possibly matching TRBD1 (6 bases). Trimming took off 9 bases at V and 3 bases at J, with 14 bases between the two ends. Germline-derived CDR1 and CDR2 are ENHRY and SYGVKD. The CDR3 is made up of 13 amino acids. CDR3 residues: CAITRGEDYGYTF. Written as DNA, the CDR3 is TGTGCCATTACCAGGGGAGAAGACTATGGCTACACCTTC.

The chain combines TRBV19 with TRBJ1-1, with TRBD1 identical over 7 bases. The length of the CDR3 is 12 residues. Germline CDR1 is LNHDA and CDR2 is SQIVND (reference sequence). After removal of 8 bases from V and 4 bases from J, the junction contained 4 bases not matched to a gene. CDR3 nucleotides: TGTGCCAGTTATAGACAGGGCACTGAAGCTTTCTTT. It yields the protein CASYRQGTEAFF. Using reference TRBV19 and TRBJ1-1 for the parts outside the CDR3, the full variable domain is DGGITQSPKYLFRKEGQNVTLSCEQNLNHDAMYWYRQDPGQGLRLIYYSQIVNDFQKGDIAEGYSVSREKKESFPLTVTSAQKNPTAFYLCASYRQGTEAFFGQGTRLTVV.

The CDR3 DNA reads TGTGCCAGCAGTTTCAGGCCCTTGAGCTCCTACGAGCAGTACTTC. Translation gives CASSFRPLSSYEQYF. The chain links TRBV27 to TRBJ2-7; the D is unclear. The V and J ends lost 3 bases and 0 bases respectively, with 12 bases between them. The CDR3 is 15 residues long. CDR1 and CDR2 (germline): MNHEY, SMNVEV (reference sequence).

The DNA for the CDR3 is TGTGCCAGCAGCTTCGAGGCTGGAGAGACCCAGTACTTC. Translation: CASSFEAGETQYF. The J gene is TRBJ2-5, the V gene TRBV5-4; D not resolved. Trimming pared 2 bases from V and 4 bases from J, leaving 9 bases between. CDR3 length: 13 residues. Germline V gene data show CDR1 as SGHNT and CDR2 as YYREEE (reference sequence).

The V gene is TRBV30, the J gene TRBJ2-7; 9 nucleotides align to TRBD2. V was pared by 7 bases and J by 2 bases, with 3 bases of the junction left unmatched. The CDR3 totals 12 residues. Germline CDR1 reads GTSNPN; CDR2 reads SVGIG (reference sequence). The CDR3 is CASGLAAYEQYF. DNA for the CDR3: TGTGCCTCGGGACTAGCAGCCTACGAGCAGTACTTC.

The chain links TRBV7-9 to TRBJ2-1; possible D gene TRBD2, 5 bases. The CDR3 length is 16 residues. Germline CDR1 and CDR2: SEHNR and FQNEAQ (reference sequence). Between the trimmed V and J ends, which lost 5 bases and 6 bases, there was a span of 20 bases. CDR3 in amino acids: CASSPHPLAGRNEQFF. The CDR3 region has the DNA TGTGCCAGCAGCCCTCACCCTCTAGCCGGACGCAATGAGCAGTTCTTC.

In this sample, this clone turned up once. J is TRBJ1-2 and V is TRBV27, with D unclear. Germline loops: CDR1 MNHEY, CDR2 SMNVEV (reference sequence). The V and J ends lost 4 bases and 11 bases respectively, with 14 bases between them. This CDR3 contains 12 residues. DNA of the CDR3: TGTGCCAGCAGTTCACCCCTGGGGAGGTACACCTTC. Translation: CASSSPLGRYTF.

The rearrangement uses TRBV6-1 and TRBJ1-2; possibly TRBD1 for D (5 bases). Trimming left V 2 bases short and J 8 bases short, with 15 bases between. The CDR3 runs to 14 residues. The germline CDR1 and CDR2 sequences are MNHNS and SASEGT. The DNA for the CDR3 is TGTGCCAGCAGTGAAAACAGAGGGAGGGGCGGCTACACCTTC. Its translation is CASSENRGRGGYTF.

This chain connects TRBV2 to TRBJ2-3; 7 bases agree with TRBD2. This CDR3 region has 12 residues. Germline CDR1 is SNHLY and CDR2 is FYNNEI. V shed 11 bases, J shed 3 bases, and the junction held 5 bases outside the gene matches. CDR3 region: CAQGGGTDTQYF. CDR3 sequence (DNA): TGTGCCCAAGGCGGGGGAACAGATACGCAGTATTTT.

The chain couples TRBV25-1 to TRBJ2-5; 9 bases line up with TRBD1. J was trimmed by 0 bases and V by 6 bases; bases with no gene match: 5. This CDR3 region has 15 residues. The germline CDR1 and CDR2 sequences are MGHDK and SYGVNS. The CDR3 DNA is TGTGCCAGCAGCTGGACAGGGGCGTACCAAGAGACCCAGTACTTC. Translating gives CASSWTGAYQETQYF.

J is TRBJ1-2 and V is TRBV7-8, with 7 bases that match TRBD1. The CDR3 extends over 15 amino acids. V dropped 1 base and J dropped 1; count of bases not matched to a gene: 3. Germline CDR1 and CDR2: SGHVS and FQNEAQ. CDR3 nucleotide sequence: TGTGCCAGCAGCTTAGGCCAGGGGGGTAACTATGGCTACACCTTC. This encodes CASSLGQGGNYGYTF.

This clone has more than one count but fewer than ten. V usage is TRBV7-2 and J usage is TRBJ2-1; 8 bases are a match to TRBD2. Trimming took 4 bases from V and 12 from J; bases not matched to a gene: 5. The CDR3 is made up of 12 amino acids. CDR1 and CDR2 from the germline V gene are SGHTA and FQGNSA. The CDR3 is CASSSRTSWQFF. Written as DNA, the CDR3 is TGTGCCAGCAGCTCCCGGACTAGCTGGCAGTTCTTC.

The chain uses TRBV2 and TRBJ2-3, with D maybe TRBD1 (5 bases). The CDR3 spans 13 residues. Trimming took 8 bases from V and 6 from J, leaving 15 bases between them. Germline CDR1 SNHLY, CDR2 FYNNEI. The DNA of the CDR3 is TGTGCCAGCGAGCTAGGGGCCAGGGATACGCAGTATTTT. Protein sequence: CASELGARDTQYF.

The J gene is TRBJ2-7, the V gene TRBV6-1; 7 positions match TRBD1. V shed 4 bases, J shed 11 bases, and the junction held 23 bases outside the gene matches. This CDR3 region has 17 residues. Germline values: CDR1 MNHNS, CDR2 SASEGT. CDR3 nucleotide sequence: TGTGCCAGCAGTGTTCCCTTAAAGGGACAGCTGACGGCTGGGAAGTACTTC. Its protein is CASSVPLKGQLTAGKYF.

The genes are TRBV5-1 and TRBJ2-2, with D maybe TRBD2 (6 bases). The CDR3 totals 15 residues. V was trimmed by 3 bases and J by 0 bases, leaving 9 bases between them. CDR1 SGHRS and CDR2 YFSETQ come from the germline V gene. DNA of the CDR3: TGCGCCAGCAGCTCGGCGGGGACGAACACCGGGGAGCTGTTTTTT. Amino acid sequence: CASSSAGTNTGELFF.

CDR3 sequence reads: CASSPGAGALNSPLHF. Here the CDR3 DNA reads TGTGCCAGCAGCCCCGGCGCGGGGGCGTTAAATTCACCCCTCCACTTT. The rearrangement uses TRBV7-9 and TRBJ1-6; tentatively, D is TRBD1 (6 bases). V was trimmed by 5 bases and J by 7 bases, leaving 18 bases between them. This CDR3 has 16 residues. Germline CDR1 SEHNR, CDR2 FQNEAQ (reference sequence). The variable domain in full, with the rest retrieved from reference TRBV7-9 and TRBJ1-6, is DTGVSQNPRHKITKRGQNVTFRCDPISEHNRLYWYRQTLGQGPEFLTYFQNEAQLEKSRLLSDRFSAERPKGSFSTLEIQRTEQGDSAMYLCASSPGAGALNSPLHFGNGTRLTVT.

The rearrangement joins TRBV7-2 to TRBJ1-2; 8 bases fit TRBD1. From germline, CDR1 is SGHTA and CDR2 FQGNSA. The CDR3 is made up of 15 amino acids. With 5 bases clipped from V and 0 bases from J, the junction kept 5 bases outside the gene matches. The CDR3 bases are TGTGCCAGCAGCGCCGACAGGGGTGCTAACTATGGCTACACCTTC. Amino acids: CASSADRGANYGYTF.

The gene calls are TRBV15 and TRBJ1-2, with D perhaps TRBD1 (6 bases). The CDR3 has 16 amino acids. The germline V gene has CDR1 LNHNV and CDR2 YYDKDF (reference sequence). V lost 2 bases and J lost 8, with 21 bases in between. CDR3 nucleotide sequence: TGTGCCACCAGCAGATCGCAGGATCCAAACAGGGCCGGCTACACCTTC. The encoded protein is CATSRSQDPNRAGYTF. The full variable domain, in which reference TRBV15 and TRBJ1-2 provide the parts outside the CDR3, is DAMVIQNPRYQVTQFGKPVTLSCSQTLNHNVMYWYQQKSSQAPKLLFHYYDKDFNNEADTPDNFQSRRPNTSFCFLDIRSPGLGDTAMYLCATSRSQDPNRAGYTFGSGTRLTVV.

The chain is built from TRBV7-8 and TRBJ2-1; 11 nucleotides agree with TRBD2. The germline gives CDR1 SGHVS, CDR2 FQNEAQ. This CDR3 has 15 residues. J lost 5 bases, V lost 3 bases, and 3 bases had no gene match. DNA of the CDR3: TGTGCCAGCAGCTTCCTAGCGGGGGGAAACAATGAGCAGTTCTTC. Translation gives CASSFLAGGNNEQFF.

The rearrangement joins TRBV27 to TRBJ1-4, with 8 bases fitting TRBD1. Germline V gene data show CDR1 as MNHEY and CDR2 as SMNVEV (reference sequence). The CDR3 has 14 amino acids. Trimming removed 5 bases from V and 8 bases from J; junction bases left unmatched: 7. The CDR3 nucleotides are TGTGCCAGCAGTGATCAGGGGGCTGGGGAAAAACTGTTTTTT. It is translated as CASSDQGAGEKLFF.

The V call is TRBV27, the J call TRBJ2-7; no clear D. With 5 bases removed from V and 2 bases from J, the gap between germline ends came to 7 bases. Germline V CDR1 and CDR2: MNHEY, SMNVEV (reference sequence). The CDR3 has 12 residues. DNA of the CDR3: TGTGCCAGCAGTAACAGTCCCTACGAGCAGTACTTC. Its protein product is CASSNSPYEQYF.

The J gene is TRBJ2-1, the V gene TRBV5-6; TRBD2 aligns across 10 bases. The V and J ends lost 2 bases and 7 bases, in that order; junction bases with no gene match: 6. CDR1 SGHDT and CDR2 YYEEEE come from the germline V gene. The CDR3 runs 15 residues. The CDR3 here is CASSFGSGRNNEQFF. The DNA for the CDR3 is TGTGCCAGCAGCTTTGGTAGCGGGAGGAATAATGAGCAGTTCTTC.

The chain employs TRBV4-2 and TRBJ2-7; 10 bases fit TRBD1. Looked up from germline, CDR1 is LGHNA and CDR2 is YNFKEQ. The length of the CDR3 is 15 residues. V was clipped by 1 base and J by 5 bases; unmatched bases: 5. CDR3 DNA: TGTGCCAGCAGCCAAGGGGGACAGGGGAGCAACGAGCAGTACTTC. Translated, it gives CASSQGGQGSNEQYF.

This clone was found once. The J gene is TRBJ2-1, the V gene TRBV9, with unresolved D. Germline values: CDR1 SGDLS, CDR2 YYNGEE. The length of the CDR3 is 14 residues. Trimming removed 1 base at V and 4 bases at J, with 9 bases between. CDR3 in amino acids: CASSVSGGYNEQFF. CDR3 sequence (DNA): TGTGCCAGCAGCGTATCTGGCGGTTACAATGAGCAGTTCTTC. The variable domain in full, with the rest retrieved from reference TRBV9 and TRBJ2-1, is DSGVTQTPKHLITATGQRVTLRCSPRSGDLSVYWYQQSLDQGLQFLIQYYNGEERAKGNILERFSAQQFPDLHSELNLSSLELGDSALYFCASSVSGGYNEQFFGPGTRLTVL.

The V call is TRBV13, the J call TRBJ2-1, with D possibly TRBD1 on 7 matching bases. V lost 5 bases and J lost 4, with 15 bases in between. The V gene's germline CDR1 is PRHDT and CDR2 FYEKMQ (reference sequence). The CDR3 has 15 amino acids. This CDR3 is CASSDREDAYNEQFF. In nucleotides, the CDR3 is TGTGCCAGCAGCGACAGGGAGGATGCATACAATGAGCAGTTCTTC.

This clone was found once. The J gene is TRBJ1-5, the V gene TRBV28; 8 bases align to TRBD1. The CDR3 covers 15 residues. Germline-derived CDR1 and CDR2 are MDHEN and SYDVKM. J gave up 1 base and V 6 bases, and 5 bases lay outside the gene matches. The CDR3 DNA sequence: TGTGCCAGCAGGTCACAGGGGGAAAGCAATCAGCCCCAGCATTTT. Translating it yields CASRSQGESNQPQHF.